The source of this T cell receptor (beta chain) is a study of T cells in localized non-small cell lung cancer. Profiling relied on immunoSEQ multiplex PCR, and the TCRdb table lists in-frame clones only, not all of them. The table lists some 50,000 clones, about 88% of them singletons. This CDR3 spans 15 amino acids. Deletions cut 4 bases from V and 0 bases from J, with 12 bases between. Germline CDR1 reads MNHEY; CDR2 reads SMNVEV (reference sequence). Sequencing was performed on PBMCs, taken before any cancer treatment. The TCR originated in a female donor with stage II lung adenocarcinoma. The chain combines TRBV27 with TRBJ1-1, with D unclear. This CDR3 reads CASSSAITVNTEAFF. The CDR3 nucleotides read TGTGCCAGCAGTTCAGCAATAACGGTGAACACTGAAGCTTTCTTT.